This T cell receptor (beta chain) was captured by sequencing in a study of vaccination and CD4 T cells after COVID-19. Study background: Four females and six males made up the convalescents, with two Hispanic. A median of 101 days (range 35 to 161) separated diagnosis from post-COVID sampling. Regarding the study as a whole: Detection of a median about 85% of reactive clones in convalescent patients was confined to the period after vaccination.

This clonotype is a singleton in its sample. Its antigen is as yet unknown. TCRdb passed the PCR reads through MiXCR, listing each CDR3 protein once. The table shows about 24,000 distinct CDR3 sequences, with 50% to 65% occurring only once. Sample: CD4+ T cells from blood, taken before SARS-CoV-2 vaccination. The TCR originated in a human donor who had recovered from COVID-19.

CDR3 sequence: CSGNPRDRGHKTQYF. The CDR3 coding sequence is TGCAGTGGAAACCCCCGGGACAGGGGCCACAAGACCCAGTACTTC. The chain combines TRBV20-1 with TRBJ2-5; TRBD1 matches at 10 bases. J was trimmed by 6 bases and V by 7 bases; bases with no gene match: 14. The CDR3 is made up of 15 amino acids. Germline V lookup: CDR1 DFQATT, CDR2 SNEGSKA (reference sequence).